Presented here are 14 T cell receptor beta chains from one specimen sequenced in a study of control samples from healthy donors and cancer patients. Measured with immunoSEQ multiplex PCR; TCRdb has only the in-frame clones, and not every one. Among some 150,000 clones listed, 96% were seen once. Sequencing was performed on blood. These receptors came from a woman aged 25 to 39 in good health.

The rearrangement links TRBV6-5 to TRBJ1-1; no clear D gene. This CDR3 region has 13 residues. V was clipped by 7 bases and J by 1 base, with 10 bases between them. The V gene's germline CDR1 is MNHEY and CDR2 SVGAGI. The CDR3 nucleotides are TGTGCCAGCATGACCCTGAGGAACACTGAAGCTTTCTTT. Amino acid sequence: CASMTLRNTEAFF.

This clone was detected a few times. This rearrangement joins TRBV7-9 to TRBJ2-3; D call uncertain. The CDR3 has 11 residues. The V gene lost 2 bases and the J gene lost 5 bases, with 2 bases spanning the gap. Looked up from germline, CDR1 is SEHNR and CDR2 is FQNEAQ (reference sequence). The CDR3, as DNA: TGTGCCAGCAGCTTAAAAGATACGCAGTATTTT. Protein sequence: CASSLKDTQYF.

This chain links TRBV6-5 with TRBJ1-1; D is ambiguous. Trimming pared 8 bases from V and 1 base from J, leaving 2 bases between. Germline V CDR1 and CDR2: MNHEY, SVGAGI. CDR3 length equals 10 residues. The CDR3 loop reads CASGNTEAFF. The CDR3 DNA reads TGTGCCAGCGGGAACACTGAAGCTTTCTTT.

The chain carries TRBV30 and TRBJ2-3; TRBD1 is a possible D gene (6 bases). Germline assignment: CDR1 GTSNPN and CDR2 SVGIG (reference sequence). The CDR3 loop spans 12 amino acids. Trimming removed 5 bases at V and 4 bases at J, with 10 bases between. The CDR3 reads CAWGEGADTQYF. The CDR3 DNA reads TGTGCCTGGGGAGAGGGGGCAGATACGCAGTATTTT.

V usage is TRBV11-3 and J usage is TRBJ2-7; 7 nucleotides align to TRBD1. Germline CDR1 reads SGHNT; CDR2 reads YENEEA. J gave up 2 bases and V 2 bases, and 3 bases lay outside the gene matches. The CDR3 has 14 residues. This chain's CDR3 is CASSLRGQTYEQYF. The DNA for the CDR3 is TGTGCCAGCAGCTTAAGGGGACAGACCTACGAGCAGTACTTC.

This chain joins TRBV7-2 and TRBJ1-6; 8 bases agree with TRBD1. This CDR3 has 17 residues. From germline, CDR1 is SGHTA and CDR2 FQGNSA. V trimming: 1 base; J trimming: 7 bases; junction bases outside the gene matches: 9. CDR3 in amino acids: CASSLVGTGAINSPLHF. The CDR3 DNA sequence: TGTGCCAGCAGCTTAGTTGGGACAGGCGCCATAAATTCACCCCTCCACTTT.

This clone was observed a handful of times. The chain joins TRBV6-1 to TRBJ2-3, with D uncertain. The germline V gene has CDR1 MNHNS and CDR2 SASEGT. This CDR3 comprises 17 residues. The germline V and J ends were trimmed by 0 bases and 3 bases, with 16 bases remaining between them. The CDR3 loop reads CASSEASGSGPTDTQYF. CDR3 nucleotides: TGTGCCAGCAGTGAAGCGTCTGGCTCAGGACCGACAGATACGCAGTATTTT.

The chain employs TRBV7-9 and TRBJ2-7, with D tentatively TRBD1 or TRBD2 (5 bases each). Germline CDR1 is SEHNR and CDR2 is FQNEAQ (reference sequence). The ends were cut back, 2 bases at V and 4 bases at J, with 15 bases in the middle. This CDR3 spans 15 amino acids. The CDR3 sequence: CASSLIGLWGYEQYF. CDR3 bases: TGTGCCAGCAGCTTAATCGGCCTGTGGGGGTACGAGCAGTACTTC.

The chain recombines TRBV29-1 with TRBJ2-7; D call uncertain. Per germline, CDR1 SQVTM and CDR2 ANQGSEA. Trimming cost V 7 bases and J 0 bases, with 10 bases left between them. The CDR3 contains 12 residues. CDR3 sequence (DNA): TGCAGCGCCCAGGTTGGCTCCTACGAGCAGTACTTC. Translating it yields CSAQVGSYEQYF.

The chain joins TRBV5-1 to TRBJ2-2; 8 bases are shared with TRBD2. CDR1 is SGHRS and CDR2 is YFSETQ in the germline V gene. This CDR3 is built from 16 residues. Trimming cost V 4 bases and J 2 bases; bases outside gene matches: 7. The CDR3 sequence: CASSQTTSENTGELFF. CDR3 coding DNA: TGCGCCAGCAGCCAAACGACTAGCGAAAACACCGGGGAGCTGTTTTTT.

The rearrangement uses TRBV28 and TRBJ1-5, with TRBD1 as a possible D gene (5 bases). This CDR3 is 19 amino acids long. Trimming removed 3 bases from V and 2 bases from J, with 23 bases in between. Looked up from germline, CDR1 is MDHEN and CDR2 is SYDVKM. The CDR3 DNA sequence: TGTGCCAGCAGTTTTCGGCAGGGTCAGTCGGGTCGGGGCAATCAGCCCCAGCATTTT. Protein: CASSFRQGQSGRGNQPQHF.

The chain combines TRBV29-1 with TRBJ2-1; 7 bases are shared with TRBD2. Germline V gene sequence: CDR1 SQVTM, CDR2 ANQGSEA. Losses at the gene ends were 4 bases for V and 4 bases for J; bases not matched to a gene: 7. The CDR3 has 14 residues. The CDR3, as DNA: TGCAGCGTTGTCGTCTTGCGGGGGTACAATGAGCAGTTCTTC. This codes for CSVVVLRGYNEQFF.

The sample holds one count of this clone. The DNA for the CDR3 is TGTGCCAGCAGCTTGCGTCTGCGGGAGGGAAATGAGCAGTTCTTC. As protein: CASSLRLREGNEQFF. The chain employs TRBV5-5 and TRBJ2-1; TRBD2 agrees at 9 bases. V lost 1 base and J lost 7; bases outside the gene matches: 6. The CDR3 spans 15 residues. CDR1 and CDR2 (germline): SGHKS, YYEKEE (reference sequence). The full variable domain, with the rest looked up from reference TRBV5-5 and TRBJ2-1, is DAGVTQSPTHLIKTRGQQVTLRCSPISGHKSVSWYQQVLGQGPQFIFQYYEKEERGRGNFPDRFSARQFPNYSSELNVNALLLGDSALYLCASSLRLREGNEQFFGPGTRLTVL.

V gene TRBV27 combines with J gene TRBJ1-4, with a tentative D call TRBD1 (6 bases). CDR3 length: 14 amino acids. Germline loops: CDR1 MNHEY, CDR2 SMNVEV (reference sequence). With 3 bases removed from V and 8 bases from J, the gap between germline ends came to 13 bases. CDR3 amino acids: CASSFGGRGEKLFF. The CDR3 nucleotides are TGTGCCAGCAGTTTTGGGGGGCGGGGGGAAAAACTGTTTTTT. The variable domain in full, completed from reference TRBV27 and TRBJ1-4, reads EAQVTQNPRYLITVTGKKLTVTCSQNMNHEYMSWYRQDPGLGLRQIYYSMNVEVTDKGDVPEGYKVSRKEKRNFPLILESPSPNQTSLYFCASSFGGRGEKLFFGSGTQLSVL.